These 13 T cell receptor beta chains were all obtained from the same sample, sequenced in a study of cytomegalovirus exposure and HLA in healthy donors. Use of 60 Vbeta and 13 Jbeta primers characterized the PCR. TCRdb's copy holds only in-frame clones and misses some; the assay was immunoSEQ multiplex PCR. The sample gives some 140,000 clones, roughly three quarters of which show up once; around 3.1% is in the top ten. Sequencing input: PBMCs. These receptors came from a female donor in good health and CMV-seronegative.

About this clone: This sample includes further DNA sequences coding for the same CDR3. This chain connects TRBV9 to TRBJ2-5; TRBD2 matches at 14 bases. With V trimmed by 0 bases and J by 5 bases, 3 bases remained unmatched. The germline CDR1 and CDR2 sequences are SGDLS and YYNGEE. CDR3 size: 16 residues. The CDR3 nucleotides are TGTGCCAGCAGCGTAGGACTAGCGGGAGGGAGGGAGACCCAGTACTTC. It encodes CASSVGLAGGRETQYF.

This chain links TRBV20-1 with TRBJ2-1, with TRBD2 matching over 9 bases. Per the germline V gene, CDR1 is DFQATT and CDR2 is SNEGSKA (reference sequence). This CDR3 is 11 amino acids long. V trimming: 6 bases; J trimming: 7 bases; junction bases outside the gene matches: 1. Here the CDR3 DNA reads TGCAGTGCGCTAGCGGGGAATGAGCAGTTCTTC. Translating it yields CSALAGNEQFF.

The chain has TRBV5-1 and TRBJ2-7; TRBD1 aligns across 9 bases. Germline V gives CDR1 SGHRS, CDR2 YFSETQ. This CDR3 has 14 residues. V lost 0 bases, J lost 6 bases, and 4 bases stayed unmatched. The CDR3 DNA sequence: TGCGCCAGCAGCTTGGATGGGACAGGGACCGAGCAGTACTTC. Translation: CASSLDGTGTEQYF.

The chain uses TRBV5-4 and TRBJ2-7; 8 nucleotides line up with TRBD1. The germline CDR1 and CDR2 sequences are SGHNT and YYREEE (reference sequence). V shed 4 bases, J shed 6 bases, and the junction held 9 bases outside the gene matches. This CDR3 comprises 14 residues. The CDR3 DNA reads TGTGCCAGCAGCCGGGGCCAGGGGGCGTCCGAGCAGTACTTC. Its translation is CASSRGQGASEQYF.

This rearrangement joins TRBV7-2 to TRBJ2-5, with D possibly TRBD2 on 7 matching bases. The CDR3 has 13 amino acids. Germline V CDR1 and CDR2: SGHTA, FQGNSA. The germline V and J ends were trimmed by 7 bases and 5 bases, with 14 bases remaining between them. The CDR3 sequence is CASTRGGAETQYF. The DNA for the CDR3 is TGTGCCAGCACCAGGGGAGGGGCGGAGACCCAGTACTTC.

The rearrangement uses TRBV11-2 and TRBJ2-1; TRBD2 might be the D (5 bases). V lost 1 base to trimming and J lost 8 bases, with 18 bases between them. In germline, CDR1 is SGHAT, CDR2 FQNNGV. The CDR3 totals 16 residues. The CDR3 protein is CASSLGALLGSYEQFF. The CDR3 DNA follows: TGTGCCAGCAGCTTAGGAGCCCTACTAGGGTCTTATGAGCAGTTCTTC.

The V gene is TRBV7-2, the J gene TRBJ1-3; TRBD1 agrees at 8 bases. Germline V gene sequence: CDR1 SGHTA, CDR2 FQGNSA. The CDR3 sequence is 16 residues long. J gave up 0 bases and V 3 bases, and 4 bases lay outside the gene matches. The CDR3 DNA reads as TGTGCCAGCAGCTTTTCTCAGGGGGCCTCTGGAAACACCATATATTTT. It translates to CASSFSQGASGNTIYF.

This chain links TRBV7-2 with TRBJ2-5; TRBD1 matches at 7 bases. The ends lost 2 bases at V and 1 base at J; junction bases unmatched: 4. This CDR3 has 15 amino acids. Germline CDR1 is SGHTA and CDR2 is FQGNSA. CDR3 amino acids: CASSLRGQFQETQYF. The CDR3 region has the DNA TGTGCCAGCAGCTTAAGGGGACAGTTCCAAGAGACCCAGTACTTC.

This clone has just a few counts. The chain carries TRBV7-3 and TRBJ1-6, with D unclear. The CDR3 length is 15 residues. Trimming took off 1 base at V and 9 bases at J, with 13 bases between the two ends. The germline V gene has CDR1 SGHTA and CDR2 FQGTGA. In DNA, the CDR3 is TGTGCCAGCAGCTTAAACGTAGCAGCGGGTTCACCCCTCCACTTT. Residues: CASSLNVAAGSPLHF.

The chain has TRBV29-1 and TRBJ2-5; D is perhaps TRBD2 (6 bases). V was shortened by 4 bases and J by 3 bases, with 12 bases between the two germline ends. The CDR3 is made up of 13 amino acids. Germline assignment: CDR1 SQVTM and CDR2 ANQGSEA. CDR3 nucleotide sequence: TGCAGCGTTGCGACGGGAGCGGAAGAGACCCAGTACTTC. Translation gives CSVATGAEETQYF.

The gene calls are TRBV7-3 and TRBJ1-5; D remains ambiguous. In germline, CDR1 is SGHTA, CDR2 FQGTGA. The CDR3 covers 13 residues. The V end lost 2 bases, the J end lost 5 bases, and 7 bases lay between the germline ends. CDR3 in DNA: TGTGCCAGCAGCTTAGGAACAGATCAGCCCCAGCATTTT. Its protein product is CASSLGTDQPQHF.

The chain has TRBV28 and TRBJ1-2; TRBD1 matches 7 bases. This CDR3 region has 13 residues. With V trimmed by 8 bases and J by 4 bases, 7 bases remained unmatched. Per germline, CDR1 MDHEN and CDR2 SYDVKM. In DNA form, the CDR3 reads TGTGCCAGCGGTTCAGGGGGACGCTATGGCTACACCTTC. This encodes CASGSGGRYGYTF.

As concerns this clone: This sample also contains other DNA sequences that code for the same CDR3. The J gene is TRBJ2-1, the V gene TRBV4-2; possibly TRBD2 for D (6 bases). The V gene lost 6 bases and the J gene lost 2 bases, with 20 bases spanning the gap. Germline V gene data show CDR1 as LGHNA and CDR2 as YNFKEQ. The CDR3 is 17 residues long. CDR3 amino acids: CASRLTPGRTTYNEQFF. DNA for the CDR3: TGTGCCAGCAGGCTTACTCCTGGGAGGACAACCTACAATGAGCAGTTCTTC.